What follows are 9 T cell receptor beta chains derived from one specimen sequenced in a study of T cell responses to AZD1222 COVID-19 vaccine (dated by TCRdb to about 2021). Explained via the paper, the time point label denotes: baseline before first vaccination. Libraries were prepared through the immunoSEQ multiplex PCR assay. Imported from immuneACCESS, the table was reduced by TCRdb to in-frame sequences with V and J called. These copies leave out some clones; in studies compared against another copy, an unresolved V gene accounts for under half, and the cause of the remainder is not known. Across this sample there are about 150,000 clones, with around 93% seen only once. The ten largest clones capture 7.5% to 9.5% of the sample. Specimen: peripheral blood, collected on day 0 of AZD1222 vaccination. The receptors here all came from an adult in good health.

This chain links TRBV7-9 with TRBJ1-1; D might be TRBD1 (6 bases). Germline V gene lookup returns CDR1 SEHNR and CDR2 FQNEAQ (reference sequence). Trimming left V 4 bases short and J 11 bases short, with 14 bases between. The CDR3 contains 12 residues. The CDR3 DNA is TGTGCCAGCAGCTCCTATGGACAGTTGGCTTTCTTT. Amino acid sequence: CASSSYGQLAFF. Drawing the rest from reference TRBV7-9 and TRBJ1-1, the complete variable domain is DTGVSQNPRHKITKRGQNVTFRCDPISEHNRLYWYRQTLGQGPEFLTYFQNEAQLEKSRLLSDRFSAERPKGSFSTLEIQRTEQGDSAMYLCASSSYGQLAFFGQGTRLTVV.

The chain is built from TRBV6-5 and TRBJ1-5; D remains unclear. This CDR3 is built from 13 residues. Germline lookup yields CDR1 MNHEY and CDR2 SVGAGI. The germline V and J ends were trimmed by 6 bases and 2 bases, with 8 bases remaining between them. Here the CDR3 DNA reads TGTGCCAGCAGCCCCATGGGCAATCAGCCCCAGCATTTT. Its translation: CASSPMGNQPQHF.

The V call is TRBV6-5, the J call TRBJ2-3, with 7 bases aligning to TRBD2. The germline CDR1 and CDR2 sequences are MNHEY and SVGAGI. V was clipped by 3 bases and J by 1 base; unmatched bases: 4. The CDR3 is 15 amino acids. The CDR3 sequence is CASSYPSGGTDTQYF. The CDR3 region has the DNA TGTGCCAGCAGTTATCCCAGCGGGGGCACAGATACGCAGTATTTT.

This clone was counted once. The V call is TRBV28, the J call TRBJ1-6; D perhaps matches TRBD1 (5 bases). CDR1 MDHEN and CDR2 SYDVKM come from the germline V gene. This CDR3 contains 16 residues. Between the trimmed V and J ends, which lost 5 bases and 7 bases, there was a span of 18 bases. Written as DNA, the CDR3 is TGTGCCAGCAGTGGTCTCGCGACAGCCGGAAATTCACCCCTCCACTTT. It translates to CASSGLATAGNSPLHF. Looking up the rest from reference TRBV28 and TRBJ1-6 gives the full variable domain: DVKVTQSSRYLVKRTGEKVFLECVQDMDHENMFWYRQDPGLGLRLIYFSYDVKMKEKGDIPEGYSVSREKKERFSLILESASTNQTSMYLCASSGLATAGNSPLHFGNGTRLTVT.

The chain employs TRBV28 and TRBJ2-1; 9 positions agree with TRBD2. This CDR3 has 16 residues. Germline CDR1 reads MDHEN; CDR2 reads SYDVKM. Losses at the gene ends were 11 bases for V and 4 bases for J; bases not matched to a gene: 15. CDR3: CACARGGGARYNEQFF. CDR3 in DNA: TGTGCCTGTGCCCGCGGCGGGGGGGCCCGATACAATGAGCAGTTCTTC.

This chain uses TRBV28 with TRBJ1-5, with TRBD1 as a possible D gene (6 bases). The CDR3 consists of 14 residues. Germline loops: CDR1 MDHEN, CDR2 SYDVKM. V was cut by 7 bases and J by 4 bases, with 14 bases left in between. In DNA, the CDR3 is TGTGCCAGCATGGACAGACACCTAAATCAGCCCCAGCATTTT. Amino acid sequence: CASMDRHLNQPQHF.

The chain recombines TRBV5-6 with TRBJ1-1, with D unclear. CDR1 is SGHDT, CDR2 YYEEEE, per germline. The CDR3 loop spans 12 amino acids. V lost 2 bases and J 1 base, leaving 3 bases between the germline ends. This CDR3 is CASSFQNTEAFF. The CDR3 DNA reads TGTGCCAGCAGCTTCCAGAACACTGAAGCTTTCTTT. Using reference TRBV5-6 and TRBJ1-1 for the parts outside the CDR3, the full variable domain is DAGVTQSPTHLIKTRGQQVTLRCSPKSGHDTVSWYQQALGQGPQFIFQYYEEEERQRGNFPDRFSGHQFPNYSSELNVNALLLGDSALYLCASSFQNTEAFFGQGTRLTVV.

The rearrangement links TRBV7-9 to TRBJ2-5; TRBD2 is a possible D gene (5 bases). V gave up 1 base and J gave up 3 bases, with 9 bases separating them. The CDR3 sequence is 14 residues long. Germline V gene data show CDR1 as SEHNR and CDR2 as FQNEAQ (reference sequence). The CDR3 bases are TGTGCCAGCAGCTTAGTTTCCGGGGAAGAGACCCAGTACTTC. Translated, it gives CASSLVSGEETQYF.

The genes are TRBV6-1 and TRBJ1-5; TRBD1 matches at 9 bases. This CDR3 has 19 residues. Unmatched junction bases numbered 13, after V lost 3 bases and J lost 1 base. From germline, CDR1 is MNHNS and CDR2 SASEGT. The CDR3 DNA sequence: TGTGCCAGCAGTGACCAACCGGGACAGGGTAAATTCAGCAATCAGCCCCAGCATTTT. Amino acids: CASSDQPGQGKFSNQPQHF.